These 18 T cell receptor beta chains were all obtained from the same sample, sequenced in a study of shared clonotypes between healthy human individuals. Assay: immunoSEQ multiplex PCR; the TCRdb copy retains only in-frame clones and omits some. Here the sample spans about 600,000 clones, approximately 97% being singletons. Sequencing was done on a sample of naive CD4+ T cells sorted from blood. Subset reported: CD45RA+ positively selected. The source of these receptors is a woman aged 25 to 39 in good health.

The chain links TRBV7-9 to TRBJ2-3; no reliable D call. V was clipped by 5 bases and J by 6 bases, with 18 bases between them. In germline, CDR1 is SEHNR, CDR2 FQNEAQ (reference sequence). The CDR3 is made up of 15 amino acids. CDR3 in DNA: TGTGCCAGCAGCGAGCATAGGCTGGGTACGGATACGCAGTATTTT. This sequence encodes CASSEHRLGTDTQYF.

V usage is TRBV19 and J usage is TRBJ1-4; D uncertain. This CDR3 is built from 15 residues. V shed 7 bases and J shed 4 bases, with 16 bases lying between them. Germline V gene sequence: CDR1 LNHDA, CDR2 SQIVND (reference sequence). The CDR3 DNA sequence: TGTGCCAGTACTAGGAGGACGGGAAATAATGAAAAACTGTTTTTT. It is translated as CASTRRTGNNEKLFF. Full variable domain (missing parts from reference TRBV19 and TRBJ1-4): DGGITQSPKYLFRKEGQNVTLSCEQNLNHDAMYWYRQDPGQGLRLIYYSQIVNDFQKGDIAEGYSVSREKKESFPLTVTSAQKNPTAFYLCASTRRTGNNEKLFFGSGTQLSVL.

This rearrangement joins TRBV11-2 to TRBJ1-2; TRBD1 matches 12 bases. This CDR3 has 16 amino acids. V was pared by 10 bases and J by 2 bases, with 11 bases of the junction left unmatched. Per the germline V gene, CDR1 is SGHAT and CDR2 is FQNNGV. CDR3 DNA: TGTGCCATCGAGGCCCGGGACAGGGGGCGGAACTATGGCTACACCTTC. Amino acid sequence: CAIEARDRGRNYGYTF.

The chain carries TRBV28 and TRBJ1-1; TRBD1 matches 10 bases. CDR1 and CDR2 from the germline V gene are MDHEN and SYDVKM. CDR3 length equals 15 residues. V shed 6 bases, J shed 4 bases, and the junction held 8 bases outside the gene matches. CDR3 protein: CASSQGQGFFTEAFF. CDR3 nucleotide sequence: TGTGCCAGCAGCCAGGGACAGGGGTTTTTCACTGAAGCTTTCTTT.

This chain uses TRBV29-1 with TRBJ2-5; D call uncertain. The J call is in doubt because the DNA end fits TRBJ2-7 better. The CDR3 runs to 12 residues. CDR1 and CDR2 (germline): SQVTM, ANQGSEA. The CDR3 sequence is CSVDPTPGEQYF. CDR3 sequence (DNA): TGCAGCGTTGATCCGACCCCAGGCGAGCAGTACTTC.

V is TRBV5-4 and J is TRBJ2-2, with 9 bases identical to TRBD2. The germline gives CDR1 SGHNT, CDR2 YYREEE (reference sequence). This CDR3 is 17 amino acids long. After removal of 1 base from V and 4 bases from J, the junction contained 8 bases not matched to a gene. For the CDR3, the DNA is TGTGCCAGCAGCTTGCGGCCTAGCGGGATTATCACCGGGGAGCTGTTTTTT. Translating it yields CASSLRPSGIITGELFF.

The chain is built from TRBV19 and TRBJ2-7; the match to TRBD1 covers 8 bases. The CDR3 consists of 14 residues. The germline gives CDR1 LNHDA, CDR2 SQIVND (reference sequence). V lost 4 bases, J lost 6 bases, and 8 bases stayed unmatched. This CDR3 reads CASSTPGQASEQYF. The CDR3 region has the DNA TGTGCCAGTAGTACACCGGGACAGGCCTCCGAGCAGTACTTC.

The V call is TRBV5-1, the J call TRBJ2-3, with TRBD1 matching 10 bases. The V segment lost 4 bases and the J segment 3 bases; nucleotides outside the gene matches: 20. The germline CDR1 and CDR2 sequences are SGHRS and YFSETQ. The CDR3 has 20 residues. CDR3 DNA sequence: TGCGCCAGCAGCCGGGACAGGGGAGGTCTAGCGGAAGTCTTAACAGATACGCAGTATTTT. It yields the protein CASSRDRGGLAEVLTDTQYF.

The chain carries TRBV28 and TRBJ2-1, with 15 positions matching TRBD2. The ends lost 7 bases at V and 8 bases at J; junction bases unmatched: 21. Germline lookup yields CDR1 MDHEN and CDR2 SYDVKM. CDR3 length: 20 residues. The CDR3 DNA sequence: TGTGCCAGCAATCGGAGGCCGGGACTAGCGGGAGGCGCCGAGCGGTATGAGCAGTTCTTC. Its translation: CASNRRPGLAGGAERYEQFF.

The rearrangement links TRBV5-1 to TRBJ2-1, with D uncertain. Deletions cut 6 bases from V and 10 bases from J, with 20 bases between. This CDR3 has 14 residues. Germline V gives CDR1 SGHRS, CDR2 YFSETQ. The CDR3 loop is CASTAGPLMEEQFF. The CDR3, as DNA: TGCGCCAGCACTGCCGGGCCGCTCATGGAAGAGCAGTTCTTC. The whole variable domain, remainder taken from reference TRBV5-1 and TRBJ2-1, is KAGVTQTPRYLIKTRGQQVTLSCSPISGHRSVSWYQQTPGQGLQFLFEYFSETQRNKGNFPGRFSGRQFSNSRSEMNVSTLELGDSALYLCASTAGPLMEEQFFGPGTRLTVL.

This chain connects TRBV9 to TRBJ2-1; 9 positions match TRBD1. The CDR3 loop spans 16 amino acids. V gave up 0 bases and J gave up 9 bases; unmatched junction bases: 10. Germline V gene lookup returns CDR1 SGDLS and CDR2 YYNGEE. CDR3 nucleotide sequence: TGTGCCAGCAGCGTAGGACAGGGGGAATCTAGGCTTGAGCAGTTCTTC. Its translation is CASSVGQGESRLEQFF.

The chain combines TRBV18 with TRBJ2-1, with a possible D match to TRBD2 (6 bases). V was clipped by 2 bases and J by 7 bases, with 12 bases between them. The length of the CDR3 is 14 residues. The germline V gene encodes CDR1 KGHSH and CDR2 LQKENI. In DNA form, the CDR3 reads TGTGCCAGCTCACCAATGGACTACTCTAATGAGCAGTTCTTC. Translating it yields CASSPMDYSNEQFF. Full variable domain (rest looked up from reference TRBV18 and TRBJ2-1): NAGVMQNPRHLVRRRGQEARLRCSPMKGHSHVYWYRQLPEEGLKFMVYLQKENIIDESGMPKERFSAEFPKEGPSILRIQQVVRGDSAAYFCASSPMDYSNEQFFGPGTRLTVL.

J is TRBJ2-7 and V is TRBV2; 9 bases fit TRBD1. The CDR3 length is 16 residues. V shed 0 bases and J 6 bases; nucleotides not matched to a gene: 9. Per the germline V gene, CDR1 is SNHLY and CDR2 is FYNNEI. This CDR3 reads CASSEAPGQGPVEQYF. The CDR3, as DNA: TGTGCCAGCAGTGAAGCGCCCGGACAGGGGCCGGTCGAGCAGTACTTC.

This rearrangement joins TRBV18 to TRBJ1-4, with D unresolved. The CDR3 runs 15 residues. Germline CDR1 KGHSH, CDR2 LQKENI. V dropped 3 bases and J dropped 2 bases, with 10 bases sitting between them. CDR3 amino acids: CASSPSEGTNEKLFF. The CDR3, as DNA: TGTGCCAGCTCACCCTCGGAGGGCACTAATGAAAAACTGTTTTTT.

The chain employs TRBV5-4 and TRBJ2-1; TRBD1 is a possible D gene (5 bases). Germline V lookup: CDR1 SGHNT, CDR2 YYREEE (reference sequence). Trimming stripped 4 bases from V and 15 bases from J, with 20 bases between. The CDR3 covers 13 residues. CDR3 region: CASSAGSGYSWFF. The CDR3 nucleotides are TGTGCCAGCAGCGCCGGGTCAGGGTATTCTTGGTTCTTC. Combining the CDR3 with reference TRBV5-4 and TRBJ2-1 gives the whole variable domain ETGVTQSPTHLIKTRGQQVTLRCSSQSGHNTVSWYQQALGQGPQFIFQYYREEENGRGNFPPRFSGLQFPNYSSELNVNALELDDSALYLCASSAGSGYSWFFGPGTRLTVL.

On this clone: Additional DNA sequences in this sample encode the identical CDR3. V and J are TRBV27 and TRBJ2-2; D not certain. Germline-derived CDR1 and CDR2 are MNHEY and SMNVEV (reference sequence). V lost 2 bases to trimming and J lost 4 bases, with 5 bases between them. The CDR3 totals 13 residues. The chain's CDR3 is CASSLEGTGELFF. For the CDR3, the DNA is TGTGCCAGCAGTTTAGAAGGCACCGGGGAGCTGTTTTTT.

This clone appeared a single time. The chain combines TRBV5-1 with TRBJ1-2; tentatively, D is TRBD1 (5 bases). This CDR3 contains 14 residues. Germline loops: CDR1 SGHRS, CDR2 YFSETQ. V was shortened by 0 bases and J by 1 base, with 7 bases between the two germline ends. CDR3 nucleotides: TGCGCCAGCAGCTTGGGCGGGGGTAACTATGGCTACACCTTC. It is translated as CASSLGGGNYGYTF.

This clone was seen only once. V is TRBV25-1 and J is TRBJ2-4; 7 bases line up with TRBD2. J was trimmed by 0 bases and V by 5 bases; bases with no gene match: 4. CDR1 and CDR2 (germline): MGHDK, SYGVNS. The CDR3 has 15 residues. The CDR3 loop is CASSPAGVAKNIQYF. Here the CDR3 DNA reads TGTGCCAGCAGTCCGGCGGGGGTAGCCAAAAACATTCAGTACTTC.